This TCR beta chain comes out of a study of T cell responses to AZD1222 COVID-19 vaccine. This clone was seen a single time. Antigen unknown. Study conclusions and caveats: Donors were chiefly white British, with a greater number of females, and clonal diversity was perhaps underestimated. Nearly half of spike-specific TCRs reportedly target unmutated variant regions.

This CDR3 comprises 13 residues. Germline lookup yields CDR1 MNHEY and CDR2 SMNVEV (reference sequence). V was pared by 4 bases and J by 1 base, with 7 bases between. TCRdb's table, derived via immunoSEQ multiplex PCR, lists solely in-frame clones and lacks some. The table lists approximately 110,000 clones, 70% to 90% of them singletons. The chain is built from TRBV27 and TRBJ1-2; no firm D call. The sample here was peripheral blood, taken on day 0 of AZD1222 vaccination. The clonotype was recovered from an adult in good health. The CDR3 spells CASSSTGNYGYTF. CDR3 bases: TGTGCCAGCAGTTCAACCGGTAACTATGGCTACACCTTC.